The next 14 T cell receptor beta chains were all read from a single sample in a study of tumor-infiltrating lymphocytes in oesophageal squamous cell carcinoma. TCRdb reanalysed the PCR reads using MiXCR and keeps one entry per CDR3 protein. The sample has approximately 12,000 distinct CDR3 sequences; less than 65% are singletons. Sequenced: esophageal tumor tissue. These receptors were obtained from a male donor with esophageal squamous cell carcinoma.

The CDR3 DNA reads as TGTGCCAGCAGCCCGGGACTAGCGGGCATCAATGAGCAGTACTTC. The encoded protein is CASSPGLAGINEQYF. This sequence joins TRBV6-2 or TRBV6-3 and TRBJ2-4, with TRBD2 identical over 12 bases. With 6 bases clipped from V and 13 bases from J, the junction kept 13 bases outside the gene matches. The length of the CDR3 is 15 residues. Germline CDR1 reads MNHEY; CDR2 reads SVGEGT.

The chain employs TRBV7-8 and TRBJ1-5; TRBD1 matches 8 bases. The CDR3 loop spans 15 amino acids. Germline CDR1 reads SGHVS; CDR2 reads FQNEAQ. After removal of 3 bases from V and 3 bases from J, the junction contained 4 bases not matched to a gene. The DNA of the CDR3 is TGTGCCAGCAGCTTGGACAGGGTTGACAATCAGCCCCAGCATTTT. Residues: CASSLDRVDNQPQHF.

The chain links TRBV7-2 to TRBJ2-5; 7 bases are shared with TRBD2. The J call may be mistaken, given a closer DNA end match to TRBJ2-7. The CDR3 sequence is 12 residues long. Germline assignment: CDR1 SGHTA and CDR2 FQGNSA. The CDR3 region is CASSPGGIEQYF. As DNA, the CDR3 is TGTGCCAGCAGCCCCGGGGGGATCGAGCAGTACTTC.

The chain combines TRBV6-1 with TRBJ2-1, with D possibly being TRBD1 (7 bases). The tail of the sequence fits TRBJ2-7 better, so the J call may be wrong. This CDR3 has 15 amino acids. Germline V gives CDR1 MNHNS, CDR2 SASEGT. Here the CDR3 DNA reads TGTGCCAGCAGTTACGCGGGACAGTTATCCTACGAGCAGTACTTC. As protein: CASSYAGQLSYEQYF.

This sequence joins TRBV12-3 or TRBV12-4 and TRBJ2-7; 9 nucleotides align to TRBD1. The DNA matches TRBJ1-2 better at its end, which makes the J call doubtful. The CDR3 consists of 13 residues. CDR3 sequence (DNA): TGTGCCAGCAGTCTGACAGGGGGTAGAGCCTACACCTTC. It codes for CASSLTGGRAYTF.

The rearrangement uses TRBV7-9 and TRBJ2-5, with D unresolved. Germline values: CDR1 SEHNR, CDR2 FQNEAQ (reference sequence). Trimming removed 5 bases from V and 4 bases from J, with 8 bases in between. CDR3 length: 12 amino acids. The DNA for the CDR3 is TGTGCCAGCAGCCCCAGTTCAGAGACCCAGTACTTC. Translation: CASSPSSETQYF.

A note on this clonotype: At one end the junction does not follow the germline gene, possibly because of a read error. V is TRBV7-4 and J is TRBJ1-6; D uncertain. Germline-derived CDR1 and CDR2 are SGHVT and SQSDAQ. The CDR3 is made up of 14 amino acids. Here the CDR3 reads CASSLASGSYEQYF. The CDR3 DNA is TGTGCCAGCAGCTTGGCTAGCGGGTCCTACGAGCAGTACTTT. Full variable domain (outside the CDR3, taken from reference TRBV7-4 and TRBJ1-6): GAGVSQSPRYKVAKRGRDVALRCDSISGHVTLYWYRQTLGQGSEVLTYSQSDAQRDKSGRPSGRFSAERPERSVSTLKIQRTEQGDSAVYLCASSLASGSYEQYFGNGTRLTVT.

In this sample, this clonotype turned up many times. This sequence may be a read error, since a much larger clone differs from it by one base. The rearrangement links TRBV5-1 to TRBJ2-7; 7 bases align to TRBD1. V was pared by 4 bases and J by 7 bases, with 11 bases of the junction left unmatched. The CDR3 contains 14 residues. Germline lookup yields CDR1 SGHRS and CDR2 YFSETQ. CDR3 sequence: CASSPGTAYNEQYF. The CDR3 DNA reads TGCGCCAGCAGCCCAGGGACAGCCTACAATGAGCAGTACTTC.

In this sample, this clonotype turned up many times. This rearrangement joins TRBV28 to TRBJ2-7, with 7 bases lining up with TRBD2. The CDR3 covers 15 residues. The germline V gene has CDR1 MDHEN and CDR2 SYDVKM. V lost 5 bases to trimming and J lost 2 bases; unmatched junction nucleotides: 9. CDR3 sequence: CASSNYRLATYEQYF. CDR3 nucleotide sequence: TGTGCCAGCAGTAACTATAGACTAGCCACCTACGAGCAGTACTTC.

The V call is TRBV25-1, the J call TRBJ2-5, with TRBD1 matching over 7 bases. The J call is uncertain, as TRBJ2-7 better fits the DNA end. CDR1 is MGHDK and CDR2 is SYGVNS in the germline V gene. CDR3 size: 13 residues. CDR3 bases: TGTGCCAGCAGTGAAGGACAGGTGGACGAGCAGTACTTC. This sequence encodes CASSEGQVDEQYF.

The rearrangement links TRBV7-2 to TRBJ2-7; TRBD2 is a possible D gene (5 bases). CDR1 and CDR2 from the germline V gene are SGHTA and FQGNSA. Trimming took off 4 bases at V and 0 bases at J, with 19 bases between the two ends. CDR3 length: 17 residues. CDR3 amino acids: CASSSPIRGMVSYEQYF. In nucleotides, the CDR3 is TGTGCCAGCAGCTCCCCGATTCGGGGTATGGTCTCCTACGAGCAGTACTTC.

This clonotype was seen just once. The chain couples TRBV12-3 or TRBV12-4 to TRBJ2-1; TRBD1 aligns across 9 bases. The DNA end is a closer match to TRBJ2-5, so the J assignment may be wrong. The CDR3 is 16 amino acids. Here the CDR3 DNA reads TGTGCCAGCAGTTTAGCGTTGGGACAGGGTCAAGAGACCCAGTACTTC. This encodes CASSLALGQGQETQYF.

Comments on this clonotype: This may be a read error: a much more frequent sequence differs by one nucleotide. The CDR3 coding sequence is TGCGCCAGCAGCTTGAGGCTTTACAATGAGCAGTACTTC. Protein: CASSLRLYNEQYF. The chain recombines TRBV5-1 with TRBJ2-3; D not resolved. The J call is uncertain, as TRBJ2-7 better fits the DNA end. The germline V gene encodes CDR1 SGHRS and CDR2 YFSETQ. The CDR3 is 13 residues long.

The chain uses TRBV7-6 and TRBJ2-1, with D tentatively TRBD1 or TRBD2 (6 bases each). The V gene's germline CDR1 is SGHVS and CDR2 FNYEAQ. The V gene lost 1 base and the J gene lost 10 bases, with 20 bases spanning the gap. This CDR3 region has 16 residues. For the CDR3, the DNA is TGTGCCAGCAGCTTAGGAACAGGGACTTTTGCCTACGAGCAGTTCTTC. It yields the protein CASSLGTGTFAYEQFF.